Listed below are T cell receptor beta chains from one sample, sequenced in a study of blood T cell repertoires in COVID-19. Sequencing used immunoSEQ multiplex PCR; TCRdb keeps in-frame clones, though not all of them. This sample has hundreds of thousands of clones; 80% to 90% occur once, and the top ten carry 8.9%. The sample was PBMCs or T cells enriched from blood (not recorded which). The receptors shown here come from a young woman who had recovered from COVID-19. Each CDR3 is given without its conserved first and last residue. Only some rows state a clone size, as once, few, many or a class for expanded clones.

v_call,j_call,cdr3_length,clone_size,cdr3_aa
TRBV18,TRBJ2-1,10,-,ASSPSRDEQF
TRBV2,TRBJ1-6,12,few,ASRTDRAGSPLH
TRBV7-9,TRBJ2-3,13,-,ASSLGGGLTDTQY
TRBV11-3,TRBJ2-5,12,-,ASSQSRTGGTQY
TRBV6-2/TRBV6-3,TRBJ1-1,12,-,ASSRTGRNTEAF
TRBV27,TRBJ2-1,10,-,ASSLLRGEQF
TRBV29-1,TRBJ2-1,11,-,SVGGTDYNEQF
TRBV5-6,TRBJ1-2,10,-,ASSDREGGYT
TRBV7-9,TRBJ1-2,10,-,ASSSEFVGYT
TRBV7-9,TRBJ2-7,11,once,ASSLAANHEQY
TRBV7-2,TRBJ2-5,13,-,ASSTARTLQETQY
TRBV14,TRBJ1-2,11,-,ASSQEPTGGYT
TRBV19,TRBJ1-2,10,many,ASSLQGGGYT
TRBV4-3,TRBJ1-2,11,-,ASSQVYSYGYT
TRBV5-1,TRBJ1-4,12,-,ASSLDGGLEKLF
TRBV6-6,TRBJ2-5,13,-,ASSYPGLAGETQY
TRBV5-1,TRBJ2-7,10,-,ASSITDRRTP
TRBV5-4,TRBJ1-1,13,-,ASRDGTPGSTEAF
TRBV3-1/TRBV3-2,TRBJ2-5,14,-,ASSLRTPRPQETQY
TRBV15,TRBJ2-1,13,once,ATSREAGAYNEQF
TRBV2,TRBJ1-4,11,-,ASSAIRPEKLF
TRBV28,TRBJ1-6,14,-,ASTQFRDRGTSPLH
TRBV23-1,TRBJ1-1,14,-,ASSSRVEPMNTEAF
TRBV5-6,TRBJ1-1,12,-,ASSLSGSRAEAF
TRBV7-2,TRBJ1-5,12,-,ASSLVPEDQPQH
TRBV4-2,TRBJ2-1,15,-,ASSLQFWTSGNNEQF
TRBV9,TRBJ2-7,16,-,ASSVGLGLAGDGGEQY
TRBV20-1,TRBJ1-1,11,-,SASGRGWTEAF
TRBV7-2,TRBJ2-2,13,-,ASSQTSGGTGELF
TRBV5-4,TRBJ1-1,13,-,ASSLRGTLNTEAF
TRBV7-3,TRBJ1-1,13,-,ASSRDRTGPTEAF
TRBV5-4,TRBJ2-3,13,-,ASSLVGRSTDTQY
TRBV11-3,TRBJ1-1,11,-,ASSLERDTEAF
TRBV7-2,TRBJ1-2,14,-,ASSLTGEGENYGYT